Listed below are T cell receptor beta chains from one sample, sequenced in a study of blood T cell repertoires in COVID-19. Produced via immunoSEQ multiplex PCR; TCRdb's table is partial and in-frame only. The table lists a few hundred thousand clones, 80% of them singletons. Sequencing was performed on PBMCs or T cells enriched from blood (not recorded which). These receptors originate from a woman aged 40 to 50 with acute COVID-19. CDR3s include the opening cysteine and the closing phenylalanine or tryptophan. The D gene is left open where the match is weak. Size is stated for part of the rows, as once, few or many counts, or as a class when the clone is expanded.

d_gene,j_gene,v_gene,abundance,CDR3aa,CDR3nt
TRBD1,TRBJ2-7,TRBV28,-,CASSLRGRSDEQYF,TGTGCCAGCAGTTTAAGGGGGCGGTCCGACGAGCAGTACTTC
TRBD1,TRBJ1-5,TRBV29-1,-,CSAGDREGQPQHF,TGCAGCGCCGGCGACAGGGAGGGTCAGCCCCAGCATTTT
-,TRBJ1-2,TRBV6-5,-,CASREGVGKGYTF,TGTGCCAGCAGGGAGGGAGTAGGAAAGGGCTACACCTTC
-,TRBJ2-4,TRBV2,-,CASRTDRTGAKNIQYF,TGTGCCAGCAGGACCGACAGAACCGGAGCCAAAAACATTCAGTACTTC
-,TRBJ1-5,TRBV6-1,-,CASSEVKGRNQPQHF,TGTGCCAGCAGTGAGGTAAAGGGGAGGAATCAGCCCCAGCATTTT
-,TRBJ2-5,TRBV7-2,-,CASSLKADQETQYF,TGTGCCAGCAGCTTAAAGGCGGATCAAGAGACCCAGTACTTC
TRBD1,TRBJ2-3,TRBV24-1,-,CATSDGGQGVGDTQYF,TGTGCCACCAGTGATGGGGGACAGGGAGTAGGAGATACGCAGTATTTT
-,TRBJ1-5,TRBV24-1,-,CATSDRDRNQPQHF,TGTGCCACCAGTGACCGCGACAGGAATCAGCCCCAGCATTTT
-,TRBJ2-5,TRBV7-8,-,CASSLGFILIKTGFQDSQYF,TGTGCCAGCAGCTTAGGTTTTATTTTGATTAAAACCGGGTTCCAAGATTCCCAGTACTTC
-,TRBJ2-3,TRBV28,-,CASSLPDTQYF,TGTGCCAGCAGTCTCCCCGATACGCAGTATTTT
-,TRBJ2-7,TRBV19,-,CASSFSTGPTGEQYF,TGTGCCAGTAGTTTCTCGACAGGCCCGACGGGGGAGCAGTACTTC
-,TRBJ1-6,TRBV4-3,medium-sized,CASSQDRGDSPLHF,TGCGCCAGCAGCCAAGATCGAGGAGATTCACCCCTCCACTTT
-,TRBJ2-1,TRBV6-5,once,CATFGRSGEQFF,TGTGCCACCTTCGGACGAAGCGGTGAGCAGTTCTTC
-,TRBJ2-1,TRBV11-1,once,CASSRLGSYNEQFF,TGTGCCAGCAGCCGACTGGGCTCCTACAATGAGCAGTTCTTC
TRBD1,TRBJ1-1,TRBV6-5,once,CASRDTGAVTEAFF,TGTGCCAGCAGGGATACAGGGGCGGTCACTGAAGCTTTCTTT
TRBD1,TRBJ1-5,TRBV19,-,CASTGTGGFQPQHF,TGTGCCAGTACCGGGACAGGGGGATTTCAGCCCCAGCATTTT
TRBD2,TRBJ2-7,TRBV4-3,-,CASSHLGLAGAHEQYF,TGCGCCAGCAGCCACCTGGGACTAGCGGGAGCCCACGAGCAGTACTTC
-,TRBJ1-3,TRBV5-4,-,CASSPGLGRETGNTIYF,TGTGCCAGCAGCCCGGGGTTAGGGAGGGAAACTGGAAACACCATATATTTT
-,TRBJ2-2,TRBV7-3,-,CASPDTRTASDTGELFF,TGTGCCAGCCCTGACACACGAACCGCTTCTGACACCGGGGAGCTGTTTTTT
-,TRBJ1-1,TRBV30,-,CAWTPHRVSTEAFF,TGTGCCTGGACCCCCCACCGGGTATCCACTGAAGCTTTCTTT
TRBD1,TRBJ1-3,TRBV19,once,CASSLDRGGSSGNTIYF,TGTGCCAGTAGTCTCGACAGGGGAGGATCCTCTGGAAACACCATATATTTT
-,TRBJ2-7,TRBV18,-,CASSYGSSSYEQYF,TGTGCCAGCTCATACGGGTCCAGCTCCTACGAGCAGTACTTC
-,TRBJ2-7,TRBV6-5,-,CASSDPGGRSREQYF,TGTGCCAGCAGCGACCCCGGGGGAAGGTCGCGGGAGCAGTACTTC
-,TRBJ2-1,TRBV14,few,CASSQVGSRGEQFF,TGTGCCAGCAGCCAAGTTGGTAGCAGGGGTGAGCAGTTCTTC
TRBD2,TRBJ2-7,TRBV9,once,CASSPRLAGAYEQYF,TGTGCCAGCAGCCCGCGACTAGCGGGGGCCTACGAGCAGTACTTC
TRBD2,TRBJ2-7,TRBV7-2,-,CASSLVVWTSGPYEQYF,TGTGCCAGCAGCTTAGTGGTCTGGACTAGCGGGCCCTACGAGCAGTACTTC
TRBD2,TRBJ2-2,TRBV5-4,-,CASSSSGSRTGELFF,TGTGCCAGCAGCTCTAGCGGGAGTAGGACCGGGGAGCTGTTTTTT
TRBD2,TRBJ2-1,TRBV10-3,-,CAISESTRGLAGGRDEQFF,TGTGCCATCAGTGAGTCGACGCGGGGACTAGCGGGAGGTCGGGATGAGCAGTTCTTC
-,TRBJ1-2,TRBV6-2/TRBV6-3,-,CASTPIGAGDYGYTF,TGTGCCAGCACCCCCATCGGAGCAGGGGACTATGGCTACACCTTC
TRBD2,TRBJ2-1,TRBV20-1,few,CSARAGTSLFF,TGCAGTGCTAGGGCCGGGACTAGCCTGTTCTTC
TRBD1,TRBJ2-1,TRBV24-1,-,CATSVLGTGYDEQFF,TGTGCCACCAGTGTCCTCGGGACAGGGTACGATGAGCAGTTCTTC
TRBD1,TRBJ2-5,TRBV7-3,few,CASSLTGDRVTETQYF,TGTGCCAGCAGCTTAACGGGAGACAGGGTGACAGAGACCCAGTACTTC
-,TRBJ2-1,TRBV6-2/TRBV6-3,-,CASSQGLQKGEQFF,TGTGCCAGCAGCCAGGGGTTGCAGAAGGGTGAGCAGTTCTTC
-,TRBJ2-3,TRBV5-4,-,CASSSYRGQTDTQYF,TGTGCCAGCAGCTCTTATCGCGGCCAGACAGATACGCAGTATTTT
-,TRBJ2-2,TRBV28,-,CASVHDGELFF,TGTGCCAGCGTACATGACGGGGAGCTGTTTTTT
TRBD1,TRBJ2-2,TRBV5-4,-,CASRRQGAWSGELFF,TGTGCCAGCAGGCGACAGGGGGCTTGGTCCGGGGAGCTGTTTTTT
-,TRBJ1-2,TRBV14,once,CASSPGGQGAGYTF,TGTGCCAGCAGCCCGGGGGGCCAGGGAGCTGGCTACACCTTC
TRBD2,TRBJ2-3,TRBV29-1,-,CSVALRPLGNGWRGASTDTQYF,TGCAGCGTTGCGCTTCGCCCCTTGGGAAATGGATGGCGGGGGGCTAGCACAGATACGCAGTATTTT
TRBD1,TRBJ1-5,TRBV7-8,few,CASSPTGGDQPQHF,TGTGCCAGCAGCCCAACAGGGGGCGATCAGCCCCAGCATTTT
TRBD1,TRBJ1-2,TRBV9,-,CASSNLQGQGYTF,TGTGCCAGCAGCAACCTACAGGGGCAAGGCTACACCTTC
TRBD1,TRBJ2-7,TRBV6-5,-,CASSNGQGSYEQYF,TGTGCCAGCAGTAACGGACAGGGAAGCTACGAGCAGTACTTC
TRBD1,TRBJ1-5,TRBV6-5,-,CASRRDSSNQPQHF,TGTGCCAGCAGAAGGGACAGTAGCAATCAGCCCCAGCATTTT
-,TRBJ2-5,TRBV7-2,-,CASSLVGRGEETQYF,TGTGCCAGCAGCTTAGTCGGCAGGGGAGAAGAGACCCAGTACTTC
-,TRBJ1-2,TRBV7-6,-,CASSLAGGGDGYTF,TGTGCCAGCAGCTTAGCTGGCGGGGGAGATGGCTACACCTTC
-,TRBJ2-3,TRBV2,-,CASSEGSITDTQYF,TGTGCCAGCAGCGAAGGTAGTATCACAGATACGCAGTATTTT
-,TRBJ1-6,TRBV6-1,-,CASSAGGDVSSYNSPLHF,TGTGCCAGCAGTGCGGGGGGGGACGTCAGCTCCTATAATTCACCCCTCCACTTT
-,TRBJ1-1,TRBV5-1,-,CASSLGQRTEAFF,TGCGCCAGCAGCTTGGGACAGAGAACTGAAGCTTTCTTT
TRBD1,TRBJ2-6,TRBV2,-,CASSSGTGGSGANVLTF,TGTGCCAGCAGTTCCGGGACAGGGGGCTCTGGGGCCAACGTCCTGACTTTC
-,TRBJ1-5,TRBV19,-,CASSLLNPLSNQPQHF,TGTGCCAGTAGTCTCCTAAACCCCCTTAGCAATCAGCCCCAGCATTTT
TRBD1,TRBJ2-7,TRBV3-1/TRBV3-2,once,CASSQTGGKYEQYF,TGTGCCAGCAGCCAAACAGGGGGCAAGTACGAGCAGTACTTC
TRBD1,TRBJ2-5,TRBV19,-,CASRLTGTGKETQYF,TGTGCCAGTAGGCTCACCGGGACAGGGAAAGAGACCCAGTACTTC